This T cell receptor beta chain was profiled in a study of cytomegalovirus exposure and HLA in healthy donors. Amplification used 60 Vbeta primers and 13 Jbeta primers. Sequenced by immunoSEQ multiplex PCR; TCRdb stores in-frame clones only, minus some. The sample totals 100,000 to 150,000 clones. Germline V CDR1 and CDR2: MNHEY, SVGAGI. Trimming stripped 2 bases from V and 3 bases from J, with 16 bases between. This CDR3 spans 16 amino acids. The chain uses TRBV6-5 and TRBJ1-1; D is unclear. The sample was PBMCs. The sequence was obtained from a woman between 40 and 50 years old in good health and CMV-seropositive. CDR3 DNA sequence: TGTGCCAGCAGTTACATGCCCGGGTGGGTCGACACTGAAGCTTTCTTT. It yields the protein CASSYMPGWVDTEAFF.